Only a few counts were recorded for the clone carrying this TCR beta chain. Its target is unknown. The CDR3 is 13 residues long. The V gene lost 0 bases and the J gene lost 5 bases, with 5 bases spanning the gap. Germline CDR1 SGHNT, CDR2 YYREEE (reference sequence). The data are from a study of CD8+ T cells in alopecia areata. Study-level findings and limits: Greater clonality was observed in lesional scalp samples, especially alopecia totalis/universalis, versus normal scalp. Whereas mice showed it more clearly, TCR sharing across patients was murkier, possibly because of HLA.

Documented treatment: oral pan-JAK inhibitor, 5-10 mg twice daily. Alopecia areata patients provided lesional scalp punch biopsies and peripheral blood. Reverse transcribed after extraction, RNA yielded cDNA as the sequencing template. Produced via immunoSEQ multiplex PCR; TCRdb's table is partial and in-frame only. The table includes around 300,000 clones, 60% detected once. The input for sequencing was CD4+ T cells sorted from blood, taken around week 52, from a patient treated with tofacitinib. The sequence came from a human donor with alopecia areata. The chain recombines TRBV5-4 with TRBJ1-4; D gene unclear. The CDR3 sequence: CASSLVGNEKLFF. CDR3 sequence (DNA): TGTGCCAGCAGCTTGGTAGGGAATGAAAAACTGTTTTTT.